This entry concerns a single TCR beta chain. The sample belongs to a study of cytomegalovirus exposure and HLA in healthy donors. Both 60 Vbeta primers and 13 Jbeta primers went into the PCR. Clones were sequenced by immunoSEQ multiplex PCR, and TCRdb holds only the in-frame ones, with some missing. This sample has about 110,000 clones, with approximately 81% found just once. The CDR3 is 15 residues long. Germline V CDR1 and CDR2: MGHRA, YSYEKL. V was pared by 4 bases and J by 7 bases, with 20 bases between. Sequencing was carried out using PBMCs. The receptor was derived from a woman between 25 and 40 years old in good health and CMV-seronegative. The chain couples TRBV4-1 to TRBJ2-7; a weak D match, TRBD1 (5 bases). The CDR3 protein is CASSPVLAGPGEQYF. CDR3 DNA sequence: TGCGCCAGCAGCCCCGTGTTAGCAGGGCCAGGAGAGCAGTACTTC.